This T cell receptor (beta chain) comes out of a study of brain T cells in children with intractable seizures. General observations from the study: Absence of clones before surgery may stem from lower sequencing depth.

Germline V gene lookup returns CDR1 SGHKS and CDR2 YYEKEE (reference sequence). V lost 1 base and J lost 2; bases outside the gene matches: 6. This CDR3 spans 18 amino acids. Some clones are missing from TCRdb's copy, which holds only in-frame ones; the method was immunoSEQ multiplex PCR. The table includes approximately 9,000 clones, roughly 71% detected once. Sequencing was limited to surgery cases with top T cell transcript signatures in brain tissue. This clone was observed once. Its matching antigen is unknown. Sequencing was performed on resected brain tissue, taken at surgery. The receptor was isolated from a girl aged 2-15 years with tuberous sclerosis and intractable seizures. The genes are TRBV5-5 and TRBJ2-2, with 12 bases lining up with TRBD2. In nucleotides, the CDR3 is TGTGCCAGCAGCTTGCCCTCACTAGCGGGGGGTAACACCGGGGAGCTGTTTTTT. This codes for CASSLPSLAGGNTGELFF. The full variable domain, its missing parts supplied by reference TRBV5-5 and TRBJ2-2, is DAGVTQSPTHLIKTRGQQVTLRCSPISGHKSVSWYQQVLGQGPQFIFQYYEKEERGRGNFPDRFSARQFPNYSSELNVNALLLGDSALYLCASSLPSLAGGNTGELFFGEGSRLTVL.